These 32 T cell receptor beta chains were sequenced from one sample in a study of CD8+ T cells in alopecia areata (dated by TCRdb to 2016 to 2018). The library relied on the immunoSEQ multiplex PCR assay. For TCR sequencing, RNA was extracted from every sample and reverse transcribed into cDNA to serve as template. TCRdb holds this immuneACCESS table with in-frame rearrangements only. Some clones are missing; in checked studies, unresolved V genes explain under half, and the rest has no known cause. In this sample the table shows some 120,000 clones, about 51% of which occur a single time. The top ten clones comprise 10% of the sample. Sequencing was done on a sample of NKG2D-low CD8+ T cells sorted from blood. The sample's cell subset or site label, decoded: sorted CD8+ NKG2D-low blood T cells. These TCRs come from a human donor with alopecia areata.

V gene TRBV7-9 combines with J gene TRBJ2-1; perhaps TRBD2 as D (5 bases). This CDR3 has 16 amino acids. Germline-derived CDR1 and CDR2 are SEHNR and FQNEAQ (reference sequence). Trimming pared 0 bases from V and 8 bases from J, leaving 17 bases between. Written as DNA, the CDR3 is TGTGCCAGCAGCTTAGCTACGGGCGGGTCGTTGGATGAGCAGTTCTTC. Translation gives CASSLATGGSLDEQFF.

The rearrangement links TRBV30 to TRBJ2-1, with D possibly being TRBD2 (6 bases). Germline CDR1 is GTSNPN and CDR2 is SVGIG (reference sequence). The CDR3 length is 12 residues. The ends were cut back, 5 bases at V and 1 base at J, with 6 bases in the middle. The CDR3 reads CAWRESYNEQFF. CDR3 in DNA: TGTGCCTGGCGGGAGTCCTACAATGAGCAGTTCTTC.

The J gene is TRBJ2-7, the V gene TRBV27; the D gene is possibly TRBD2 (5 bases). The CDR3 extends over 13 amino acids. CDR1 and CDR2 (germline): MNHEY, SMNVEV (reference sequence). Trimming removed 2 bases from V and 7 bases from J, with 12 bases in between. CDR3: CASSLRGSREQYF. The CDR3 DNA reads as TGTGCCAGCAGTTTACGGGGATCGAGGGAGCAGTACTTC.

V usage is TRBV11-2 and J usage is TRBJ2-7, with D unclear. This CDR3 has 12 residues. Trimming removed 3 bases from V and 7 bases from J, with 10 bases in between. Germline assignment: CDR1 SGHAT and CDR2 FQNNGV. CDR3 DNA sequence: TGTGCCAGCAGCTTCCCCCTCGGGGAGCAGTACTTC. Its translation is CASSFPLGEQYF.

The CDR3 nucleotides are TGTGCCAGCAGTTACCTACAGGGTGATCAGCCCCAGCATTTT. It is translated as CASSYLQGDQPQHF. This sequence joins TRBV6-5 and TRBJ1-5; TRBD1 might be the D (6 bases). V was clipped by 2 bases and J by 5 bases, with 10 bases between them. The V gene's germline CDR1 is MNHEY and CDR2 SVGAGI. CDR3 length: 14 amino acids.

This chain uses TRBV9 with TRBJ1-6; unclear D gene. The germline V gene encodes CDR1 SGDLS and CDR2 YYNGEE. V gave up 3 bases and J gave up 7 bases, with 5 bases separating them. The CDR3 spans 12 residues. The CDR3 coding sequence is TGTGCCAGCAGCGCGATGAATTCACCCCTCCACTTT. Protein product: CASSAMNSPLHF.

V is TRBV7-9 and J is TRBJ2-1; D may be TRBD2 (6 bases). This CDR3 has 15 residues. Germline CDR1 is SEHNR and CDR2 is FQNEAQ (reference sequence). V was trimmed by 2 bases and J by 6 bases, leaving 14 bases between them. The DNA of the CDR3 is TGTGCCAGCAGCTTAACAGGAGGGCCGGTCAATGAGCAGTTCTTC. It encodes CASSLTGGPVNEQFF.

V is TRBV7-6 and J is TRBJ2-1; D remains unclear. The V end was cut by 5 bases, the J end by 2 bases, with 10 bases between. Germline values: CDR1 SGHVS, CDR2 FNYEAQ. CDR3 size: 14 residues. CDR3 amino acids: CASSPSAAYNEQFF. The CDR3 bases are TGTGCCAGCAGCCCTAGTGCTGCCTACAATGAGCAGTTCTTC.

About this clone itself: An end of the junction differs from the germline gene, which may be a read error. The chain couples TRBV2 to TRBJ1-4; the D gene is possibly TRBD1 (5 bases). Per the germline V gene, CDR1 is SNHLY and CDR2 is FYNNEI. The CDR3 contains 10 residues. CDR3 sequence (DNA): TGTGCCAGCAGTGGGCAGACAGTGGGTTTT. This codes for CASSGQTVGF.

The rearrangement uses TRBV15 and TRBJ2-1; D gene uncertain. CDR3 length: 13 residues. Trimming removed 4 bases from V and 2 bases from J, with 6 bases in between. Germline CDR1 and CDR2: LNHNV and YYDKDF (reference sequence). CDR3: CATSKTTYNEQFF. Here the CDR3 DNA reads TGTGCCACCAGCAAGACAACCTACAATGAGCAGTTCTTC.

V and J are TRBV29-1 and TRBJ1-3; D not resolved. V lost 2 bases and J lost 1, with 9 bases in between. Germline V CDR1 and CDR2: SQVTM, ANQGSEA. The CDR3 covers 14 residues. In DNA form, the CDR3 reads TGCAGCGTTGAACCACTGGTTTCTGGAAACACCATATATTTT. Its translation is CSVEPLVSGNTIYF. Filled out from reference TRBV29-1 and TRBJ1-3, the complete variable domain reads SAVISQKPSRDICQRGTSLTIQCQVDSQVTMMFWYRQQPGQSLTLIATANQGSEATYESGFVIDKFPISRPNLTFSTLTVSNMSPEDSSIYLCSVEPLVSGNTIYFGEGSWLTVV.

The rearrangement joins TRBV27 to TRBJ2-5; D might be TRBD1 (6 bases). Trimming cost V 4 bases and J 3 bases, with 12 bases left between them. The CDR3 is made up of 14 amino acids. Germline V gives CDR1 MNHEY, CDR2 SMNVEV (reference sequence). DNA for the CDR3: TGTGCCAGCAGTTCACAGGGAATTGAAGAGACCCAGTACTTC. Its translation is CASSSQGIEETQYF.

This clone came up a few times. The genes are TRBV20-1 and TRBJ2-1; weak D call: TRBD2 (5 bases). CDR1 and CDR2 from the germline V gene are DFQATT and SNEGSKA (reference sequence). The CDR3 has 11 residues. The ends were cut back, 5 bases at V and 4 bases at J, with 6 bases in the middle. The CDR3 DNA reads TGCAGTGCTCGGACTTACAATGAGCAGTTCTTC. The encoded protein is CSARTYNEQFF.

The CDR3 nucleotides are TGCGCCAGCAGCCAAGATATAGGGTTGGATGAGCAGTTCTTC. Amino acids: CASSQDIGLDEQFF. The J gene is TRBJ2-1, the V gene TRBV4-3, with D uncertain. Germline V gene sequence: CDR1 LGHNA, CDR2 YSLEER. The CDR3 contains 14 residues. Trimming removed 0 bases from V and 8 bases from J, with 11 bases in between.

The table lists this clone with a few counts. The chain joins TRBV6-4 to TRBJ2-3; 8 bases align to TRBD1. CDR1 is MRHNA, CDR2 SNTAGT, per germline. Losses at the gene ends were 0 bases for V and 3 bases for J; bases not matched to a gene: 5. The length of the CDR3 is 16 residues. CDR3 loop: CASSDSETGDTDTQYF. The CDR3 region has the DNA TGTGCCAGCAGTGACTCAGAGACAGGGGATACAGATACGCAGTATTTT.

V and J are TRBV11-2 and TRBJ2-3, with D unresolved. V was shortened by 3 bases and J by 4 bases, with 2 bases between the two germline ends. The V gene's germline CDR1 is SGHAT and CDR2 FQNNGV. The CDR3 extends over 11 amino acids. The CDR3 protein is CASSFPDTQYF. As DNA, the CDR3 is TGTGCCAGCAGCTTTCCAGATACGCAGTATTTT. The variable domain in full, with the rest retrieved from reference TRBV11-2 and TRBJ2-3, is EAGVAQSPRYKIIEKRQSVAFWCNPISGHATLYWYQQILGQGPKLLIQFQNNGVVDDSQLPKDRFSAERLKGVDSTLKIQPAKLEDSAVYLCASSFPDTQYFGPGTRLTVL.

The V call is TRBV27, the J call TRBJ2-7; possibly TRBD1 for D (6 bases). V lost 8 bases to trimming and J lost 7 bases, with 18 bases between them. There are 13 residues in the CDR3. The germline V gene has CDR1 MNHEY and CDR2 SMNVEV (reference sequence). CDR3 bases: TGTGCCAGCGGTTCCCACAGGGTCGGGGAGCAGTACTTC. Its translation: CASGSHRVGEQYF.

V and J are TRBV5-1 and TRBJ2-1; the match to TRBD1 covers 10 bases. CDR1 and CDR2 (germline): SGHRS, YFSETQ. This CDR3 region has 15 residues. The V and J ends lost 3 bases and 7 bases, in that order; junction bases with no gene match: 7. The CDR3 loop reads CASSSGQGGMNEQFF. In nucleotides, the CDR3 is TGCGCCAGCAGCTCCGGACAGGGGGGTATGAATGAGCAGTTCTTC.

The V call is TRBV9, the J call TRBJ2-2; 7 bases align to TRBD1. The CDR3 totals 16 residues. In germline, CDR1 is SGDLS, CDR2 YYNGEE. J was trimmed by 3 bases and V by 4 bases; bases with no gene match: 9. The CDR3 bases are TGTGCCAGCAGCCATTCCCGGGACAGCTACACCGGGGAGCTGTTTTTT. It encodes CASSHSRDSYTGELFF.

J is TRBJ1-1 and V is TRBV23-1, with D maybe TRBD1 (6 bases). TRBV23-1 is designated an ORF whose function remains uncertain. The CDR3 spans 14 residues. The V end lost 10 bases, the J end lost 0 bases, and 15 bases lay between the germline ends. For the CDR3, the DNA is TGCGCCAAATACCCGGACAGATTGAACACTGAAGCTTTCTTT. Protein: CAKYPDRLNTEAFF.

DNA for the CDR3: TGCAGCGTTGTGGGCCAGGGCACGGAGACCCAGTACTTC. Translating it yields CSVVGQGTETQYF. The chain links TRBV29-1 to TRBJ2-5, with a weak D call TRBD1 (5 bases). The V and J ends lost 4 bases and 5 bases respectively, with 14 bases between them. In germline, CDR1 is SQVTM, CDR2 ANQGSEA. The CDR3 consists of 13 residues.

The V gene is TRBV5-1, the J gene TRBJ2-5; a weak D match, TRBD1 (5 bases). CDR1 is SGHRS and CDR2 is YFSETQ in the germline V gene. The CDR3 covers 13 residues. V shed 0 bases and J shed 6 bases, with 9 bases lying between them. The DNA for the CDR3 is TGCGCCAGCAGCTTGGCACAGGAACAGACCCAGTACTTC. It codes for CASSLAQEQTQYF.

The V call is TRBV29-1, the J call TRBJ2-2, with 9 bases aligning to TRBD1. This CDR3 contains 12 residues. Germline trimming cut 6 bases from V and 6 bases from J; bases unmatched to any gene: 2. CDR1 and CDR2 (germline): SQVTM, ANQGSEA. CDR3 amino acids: CSVTGGPGELFF. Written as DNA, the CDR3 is TGCAGCGTGACAGGGGGGCCCGGGGAGCTGTTTTTT.

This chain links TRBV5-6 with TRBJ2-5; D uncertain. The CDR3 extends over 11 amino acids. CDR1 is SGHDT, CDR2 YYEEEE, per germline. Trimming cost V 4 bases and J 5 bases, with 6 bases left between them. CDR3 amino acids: CASSESETQYF. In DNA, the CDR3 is TGTGCCAGCAGCGAAAGTGAGACCCAGTACTTC.

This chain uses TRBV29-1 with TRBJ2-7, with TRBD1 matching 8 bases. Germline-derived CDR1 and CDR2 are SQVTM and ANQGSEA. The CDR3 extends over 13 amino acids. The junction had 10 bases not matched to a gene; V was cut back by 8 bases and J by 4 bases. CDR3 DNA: TGCAGCACCCCGGGACAGGTTGGATACGAGCAGTACTTC. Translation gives CSTPGQVGYEQYF.

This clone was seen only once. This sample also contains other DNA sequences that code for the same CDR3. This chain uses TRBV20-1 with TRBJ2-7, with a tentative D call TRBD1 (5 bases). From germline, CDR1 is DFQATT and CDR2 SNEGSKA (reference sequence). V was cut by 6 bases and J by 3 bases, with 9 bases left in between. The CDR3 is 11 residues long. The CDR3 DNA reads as TGCAGTGCCCCCCAGGGCTACGAGCAGTACTTC. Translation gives CSAPQGYEQYF.

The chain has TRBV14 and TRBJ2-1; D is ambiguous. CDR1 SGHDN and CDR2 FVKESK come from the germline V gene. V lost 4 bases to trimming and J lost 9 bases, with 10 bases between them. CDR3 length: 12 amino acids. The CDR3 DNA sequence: TGTGCCAGCAGCCCGTGGACGGGTGAGCAGTTCTTC. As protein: CASSPWTGEQFF. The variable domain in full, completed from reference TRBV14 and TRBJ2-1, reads EAGVTQFPSHSVIEKGQTVTLRCDPISGHDNLYWYRRVMGKEIKFLLHFVKESKQDESGMPNNRFLAERTGGTYSTLKVQPAELEDSGVYFCASSPWTGEQFFGPGTRLTVL.

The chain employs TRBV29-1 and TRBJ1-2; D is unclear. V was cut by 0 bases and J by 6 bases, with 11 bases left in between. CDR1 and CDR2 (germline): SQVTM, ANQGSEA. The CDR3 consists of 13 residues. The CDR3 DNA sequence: TGCAGCGTTGAAGAAGGGCGGCAGGATGGCTACACCTTC. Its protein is CSVEEGRQDGYTF.

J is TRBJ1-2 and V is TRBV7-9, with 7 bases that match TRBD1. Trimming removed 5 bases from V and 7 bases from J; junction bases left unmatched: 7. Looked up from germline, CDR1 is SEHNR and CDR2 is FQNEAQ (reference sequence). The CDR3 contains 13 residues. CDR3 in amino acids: CASSPTGVAGYTF. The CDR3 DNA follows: TGTGCCAGCAGCCCCACAGGGGTTGCTGGCTACACCTTC.

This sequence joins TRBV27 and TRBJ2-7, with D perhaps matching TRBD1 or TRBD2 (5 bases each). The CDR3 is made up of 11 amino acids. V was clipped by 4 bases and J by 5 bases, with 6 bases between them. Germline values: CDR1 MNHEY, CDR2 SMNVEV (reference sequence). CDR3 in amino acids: CASSSGHEQYF. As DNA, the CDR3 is TGTGCCAGCAGTTCGGGGCACGAGCAGTACTTC.

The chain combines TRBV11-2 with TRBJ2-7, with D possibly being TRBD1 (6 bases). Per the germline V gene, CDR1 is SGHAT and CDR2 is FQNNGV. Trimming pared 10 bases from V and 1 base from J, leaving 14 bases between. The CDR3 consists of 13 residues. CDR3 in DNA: TGTGCCATCCGTCAGGGGAGATCCTACGAGCAGTACTTC. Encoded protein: CAIRQGRSYEQYF.

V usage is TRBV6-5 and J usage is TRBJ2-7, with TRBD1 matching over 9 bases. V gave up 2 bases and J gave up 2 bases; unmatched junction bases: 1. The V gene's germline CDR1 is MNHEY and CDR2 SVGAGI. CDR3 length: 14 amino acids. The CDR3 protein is CASSYGTGTYEQYF. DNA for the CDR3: TGTGCCAGCAGTTACGGGACAGGGACCTACGAGCAGTACTTC.